Listed below are T cell receptor beta chains from one sample, sequenced in a study of blood T cells in healthy people across ages. TCRdb re-called the 5' RACE reads with MiXCR, one entry per CDR3 protein. The table records 1,300,000 or so distinct CDR3 sequences, almost 60% of them present only once. The sequenced material came from blood. All receptors derive from a man aged 18 to 35 in good health. Both conserved end residues are part of each CDR3. Each record gives: V gene, J gene, clone size, D gene, CDR3 DNA, CDR3 protein. D genes are given only for firm matches. Clone sizes are given selectively: once, few, many, or a class where the clone is expanded.

TRBV6-4	TRBJ1-1	-	TRBD1	TGTGCCATCAGTACTACAGGGGGCGATCTGAACACTGAAGCTTTCTTT	CAISTTGGDLNTEAFF
TRBV20-1	TRBJ2-7	-	-	TGCAGTGCTAGAAAGTCCATCAGCTCCTACGAGCAGTACTTC	CSARKSISSYEQYF
TRBV27	TRBJ2-7	-	-	TGTGCCAGCTCCCATCCCGGACGGGTCAGATACGAGCAGTACTTC	CASSHPGRVRYEQYF
TRBV14	TRBJ2-1	-	-	TGTGCCAGCAGCCAAGTAAACCGGGCAAGCTCCTACAATGAGCAGTTCTTC	CASSQVNRASSYNEQFF
TRBV25-1	TRBJ1-1	-	-	TGTGCCAGCAGGGGGAATATTTTTCGCCGAGAGCAGAGCACTGAAGCTTTCTTT	CASRGNIFRREQSTEAFF
TRBV27	TRBJ2-6	-	-	TGTGCCAGCAGTCCCTTAGCCCACACTGGGGCCAACGTCCTGACTTTC	CASSPLAHTGANVLTF
TRBV7-6	TRBJ2-1	few	TRBD1	TGTGCCAGCAGCTTAGGAGGGGGCCCGGATGAGCAGTTCTTC	CASSLGGGPDEQFF
TRBV11-2	TRBJ2-7	few	-	TGTGCCAGCAGCCACGGCAGTCGAGGCCACGAGCAGTACTTC	CASSHGSRGHEQYF
TRBV20-1	TRBJ2-7	-	TRBD2	TGCAGTGCTACCTCCGGGACTAGCGCTACCTACGAGCAGTACTTC	CSATSGTSATYEQYF
TRBV27	TRBJ2-7	-	-	TGTGCCACGGTGGTATCCCCCTACGAGCAGTACTTC	CATVVSPYEQYF
TRBV4-2	TRBJ1-5	-	TRBD1	TGTGCCAGCAGCCAAGATTTGGGACAGGGCTATCAGCCCCAGCATTTT	CASSQDLGQGYQPQHF
TRBV28	TRBJ2-3	-	-	TGTGCCAGCAGTCCCCCCTTCCGGGATACGCAGTATTTT	CASSPPFRDTQYF
TRBV19	TRBJ1-4	-	TRBD1	TGTGCCAGTAGTATCCGGGACAGGAATGAAAAACTGTTTTTT	CASSIRDRNEKLFF
TRBV6-1	TRBJ2-5	-	-	TGTGCCAGCAGTGTTCAGGCGAGGCTAGTTGAAGAGACCCAGTACTTC	CASSVQARLVEETQYF
TRBV11-3	TRBJ2-5	-	TRBD2	TGTGCCAGCAGCGTATCAGCGGGGGGGAGAGAGACCCAGTACTTC	CASSVSAGGRETQYF
TRBV29-1	TRBJ1-4	-	-	TGCAGCGTTGTGGAGGGGATAACAACTAATGAAAAACTGTTTTTT	CSVVEGITTNEKLFF
TRBV20-1	TRBJ2-3	-	-	TGCAGTGTTAGAGGGCTAGCGCCCGATACGCAGTATTTT	CSVRGLAPDTQYF